The rows below give T cell receptor beta chains drawn from one sample of a study of T cells in Graves' hyperthyroidism and ophthalmopathy. TCRdb independently ran MiXCR on the multiplex PCR reads; one entry per CDR3 protein. Here the sample spans 500,000 to 650,000 distinct CDR3 sequences, about 14% being singletons. Input material: blood. The receptors come from a woman aged 45 to 65 with Graves' ophthalmopathy. Both conserved end residues are part of each CDR3. Each record gives: D gene, J gene, CDR3 length, clone size, V gene, CDR3 DNA, CDR3 protein. A D gene is named only where the DNA matches it firmly. Not all rows give a size; the values are once, few, many and, for expanded clones, a class.

D gene: TRBD1; J gene: TRBJ2-7; CDR3 length: 13; clone size: many; V gene: TRBV12-3/TRBV12-4; CDR3 DNA: TGTGCCAGCAGCTTCGGGACAGCCTACGAGCAGTACTTC; CDR3 protein: CASSFGTAYEQYF
D gene: -; J gene: TRBJ2-4; CDR3 length: 15; clone size: -; V gene: TRBV30; CDR3 DNA: TGTGCCTGGAGTGTAAGGGGGATAGCCAAAAACATTCAGTACTTC; CDR3 protein: CAWSVRGIAKNIQYF
D gene: -; J gene: TRBJ1-2; CDR3 length: 14; clone size: few; V gene: TRBV6-6; CDR3 DNA: TGTGCCAGCAGTTACTCGCAGACTTACTATGGCTACACCTTC; CDR3 protein: CASSYSQTYYGYTF
D gene: -; J gene: TRBJ2-2; CDR3 length: 13; clone size: many; V gene: TRBV20-1; CDR3 DNA: TGCAGTGCCAGAACAGTAGCGTCCGGGGAGCTGTTTTTT; CDR3 protein: CSARTVASGELFF
D gene: -; J gene: TRBJ2-5; CDR3 length: 14; clone size: -; V gene: TRBV6-2/TRBV6-3; CDR3 DNA: TGTGCCAGCAGTTACTCGGTACCAGGGGAGACCCAGTACTTC; CDR3 protein: CASSYSVPGETQYF
D gene: TRBD2; J gene: TRBJ2-5; CDR3 length: 13; clone size: few; V gene: TRBV20-1; CDR3 DNA: TGCAGTGCTTTCGGGACTAGCGACGAGACCCAGTACTTC; CDR3 protein: CSAFGTSDETQYF
D gene: TRBD2; J gene: TRBJ2-7; CDR3 length: 15; clone size: few; V gene: TRBV5-6; CDR3 DNA: TGTGCCAGCAGCTTGGAACGGGAGGGCCACTACGAGCAGTACTTC; CDR3 protein: CASSLEREGHYEQYF
D gene: TRBD1; J gene: TRBJ1-4; CDR3 length: 18; clone size: many; V gene: TRBV7-9; CDR3 DNA: TGTGCCAGCAGCTTACAGCGGGGGGACAGGCGTCTGGAGGAAAAACTGTTTTTT; CDR3 protein: CASSLQRGDRRLEEKLFF
D gene: TRBD2; J gene: TRBJ2-3; CDR3 length: 16; clone size: many; V gene: TRBV11-3; CDR3 DNA: TGTGCCAGCAGCCCAGGACTAGCGGGAGCAGGAAATACGCAGTATTTT; CDR3 protein: CASSPGLAGAGNTQYF
D gene: -; J gene: TRBJ2-5; CDR3 length: 16; clone size: many; V gene: TRBV6-2/TRBV6-3; CDR3 DNA: TGTGCCAGCAGTTACTCGGGGGCGACTTACCAAGAGACCCAGTACTTC; CDR3 protein: CASSYSGATYQETQYF
D gene: -; J gene: TRBJ2-2; CDR3 length: 16; clone size: -; V gene: TRBV4-3; CDR3 DNA: TGCGCCAGCAGCCAAGATCGGGTTTTGAACACCGGGGAGCTGTTTTTT; CDR3 protein: CASSQDRVLNTGELFF
D gene: -; J gene: TRBJ2-5; CDR3 length: 15; clone size: many; V gene: TRBV28; CDR3 DNA: TGTGCCAGCAGTTTATTGGGGGGGGGGCGAGAGACCCAGTACTTC; CDR3 protein: CASSLLGGGRETQYF
D gene: -; J gene: TRBJ2-3; CDR3 length: 14; clone size: many; V gene: TRBV20-1; CDR3 DNA: TGCAGTGCTAGGGGCAGGGATTGGGCAGATACGCAGTATTTT; CDR3 protein: CSARGRDWADTQYF
D gene: TRBD2; J gene: TRBJ2-4; CDR3 length: 15; clone size: many; V gene: TRBV28; CDR3 DNA: TGTGCCAGCTTCCCCGGCGGGAGAGCCAAAAACATTCAGTACTTC; CDR3 protein: CASFPGGRAKNIQYF
D gene: TRBD2; J gene: TRBJ2-1; CDR3 length: 17; clone size: -; V gene: TRBV4-2; CDR3 DNA: TGTGCCAGCAGCAACTTCATAGCGGGAGGGCAATACAATGAGCAGTTCTTC; CDR3 protein: CASSNFIAGGQYNEQFF
D gene: TRBD2; J gene: TRBJ2-5; CDR3 length: 14; clone size: -; V gene: TRBV5-6; CDR3 DNA: TGTGCCAGCAGCTTTAGCGGGAGAGATGAGACCCAGTACTTC; CDR3 protein: CASSFSGRDETQYF
D gene: TRBD1; J gene: TRBJ2-5; CDR3 length: 14; clone size: many; V gene: TRBV7-7; CDR3 DNA: TGTGCTAGCAGCTCGACAGGGAGCCAAGAGACCCAGTACTTC; CDR3 protein: CASSSTGSQETQYF
D gene: TRBD1; J gene: TRBJ1-2; CDR3 length: 13; clone size: many; V gene: TRBV20-1; CDR3 DNA: TGCAGTGCTCAGGGGGGAGCTAACTATGGCTACACCTTC; CDR3 protein: CSAQGGANYGYTF
D gene: -; J gene: TRBJ1-1; CDR3 length: 14; clone size: many; V gene: TRBV30; CDR3 DNA: TGTGCCTGGAGTGTACCCCCAGGTGCGACTGAAGCTTTCTTT; CDR3 protein: CAWSVPPGATEAFF
D gene: -; J gene: TRBJ2-7; CDR3 length: 18; clone size: many; V gene: TRBV11-2; CDR3 DNA: TGTGCCAGCAGCTTAATGGGGACTGAGGCTAGGACCTTCTACGAGCAGTACTTC; CDR3 protein: CASSLMGTEARTFYEQYF
D gene: -; J gene: TRBJ2-5; CDR3 length: 15; clone size: few; V gene: TRBV5-1; CDR3 DNA: TGCGCCAGCAGCCAGGGATTGATTGAGGTGGAGACCCAGTACTTC; CDR3 protein: CASSQGLIEVETQYF
D gene: -; J gene: TRBJ2-1; CDR3 length: 12; clone size: many; V gene: TRBV2; CDR3 DNA: TGTGCCAGCCCCCGAAGGGCAAATGAGCAGTTCTTC; CDR3 protein: CASPRRANEQFF
D gene: TRBD2; J gene: TRBJ2-4; CDR3 length: 17; clone size: -; V gene: TRBV6-2/TRBV6-3; CDR3 DNA: TGTGCCAGCAGCTGGACTAGCGGGAGATCTCACAAAAACATTCAGTACTTC; CDR3 protein: CASSWTSGRSHKNIQYF
D gene: TRBD1; J gene: TRBJ2-2; CDR3 length: 15; clone size: many; V gene: TRBV7-9; CDR3 DNA: TGTGCCAGCAGGCCCGGACAGGGGGGGGCCGGGGAGCTGTTTTTT; CDR3 protein: CASRPGQGGAGELFF
D gene: TRBD2; J gene: TRBJ2-1; CDR3 length: 14; clone size: many; V gene: TRBV7-2; CDR3 DNA: TGTGCCAGCAGCCTAGGGGGCGGGAGGGGGAAGCAGTTCTTC; CDR3 protein: CASSLGGGRGKQFF
D gene: TRBD2; J gene: TRBJ2-5; CDR3 length: 16; clone size: many; V gene: TRBV11-3; CDR3 DNA: TGTGCCAGCAGCCGAGGACTAGCGGGAGGTCTAGAGACCCAGTACTTC; CDR3 protein: CASSRGLAGGLETQYF
D gene: -; J gene: TRBJ1-2; CDR3 length: 16; clone size: -; V gene: TRBV6-2/TRBV6-3; CDR3 DNA: TGTGCCAGCAGTTCCCCTCGGGACACGGGGCACTATGGCTACACCTTC; CDR3 protein: CASSSPRDTGHYGYTF
D gene: -; J gene: TRBJ2-5; CDR3 length: 18; clone size: many; V gene: TRBV18; CDR3 DNA: TGTGCCAGCTCACCATATCATGGCGTGAGCGGAGCTCAAGAGACCCAGTACTTC; CDR3 protein: CASSPYHGVSGAQETQYF
D gene: -; J gene: TRBJ1-4; CDR3 length: 13; clone size: many; V gene: TRBV20-1; CDR3 DNA: TGCAGTGCTTTCGGGCAGACTTTTGAAAAACTGTTTTTT; CDR3 protein: CSAFGQTFEKLFF
D gene: -; J gene: TRBJ1-1; CDR3 length: 13; clone size: many; V gene: TRBV28; CDR3 DNA: TGTGCCAGCAGTCCCCGGGGCGCCACTGAAGCTTTCTTT; CDR3 protein: CASSPRGATEAFF
D gene: TRBD2; J gene: TRBJ2-7; CDR3 length: 16; clone size: many; V gene: TRBV7-2; CDR3 DNA: TGTGCCAGCAGCTTAGAAGTGTTTAGCGGGAGACCCGAGCAGTACTTC; CDR3 protein: CASSLEVFSGRPEQYF
D gene: -; J gene: TRBJ2-7; CDR3 length: 13; clone size: many; V gene: TRBV6-2/TRBV6-3; CDR3 DNA: TGTGCCAGCAGAGGGACGGGATCCTACGAGCAGTACTTC; CDR3 protein: CASRGTGSYEQYF
D gene: TRBD2; J gene: TRBJ2-2; CDR3 length: 15; clone size: -; V gene: TRBV5-4; CDR3 DNA: TGTGCCAGCAGCGAGCGGGAGGATTACACCGGGGAGCTGTTTTTT; CDR3 protein: CASSEREDYTGELFF
D gene: -; J gene: TRBJ2-1; CDR3 length: 16; clone size: many; V gene: TRBV3-1; CDR3 DNA: TGTGCCAGCAGCCAGCCGGGACAAACGCCCTACAATGAGCAGTTCTTC; CDR3 protein: CASSQPGQTPYNEQFF
D gene: -; J gene: TRBJ2-7; CDR3 length: 13; clone size: -; V gene: TRBV10-3; CDR3 DNA: TGTGCCATCAGCCCGGACAGAAATGGGGAGCAGTACTTC; CDR3 protein: CAISPDRNGEQYF
D gene: -; J gene: TRBJ2-1; CDR3 length: 11; clone size: many; V gene: TRBV9; CDR3 DNA: TGTGCCAGCAGCGTAGACGGTGAGCAGTTCTTC; CDR3 protein: CASSVDGEQFF
D gene: -; J gene: TRBJ1-1; CDR3 length: 13; clone size: many; V gene: TRBV24-1; CDR3 DNA: TGTGCCACCACCAATACACTGAACACTGAAGCTTTCTTT; CDR3 protein: CATTNTLNTEAFF
D gene: -; J gene: TRBJ2-1; CDR3 length: 11; clone size: many; V gene: TRBV7-2; CDR3 DNA: TGTGCCAGCAGCTTCTCTAGCGAGCAGTTCTTC; CDR3 protein: CASSFSSEQFF
D gene: -; J gene: TRBJ1-5; CDR3 length: 16; clone size: many; V gene: TRBV28; CDR3 DNA: TGTGCCAGCACTAAAATCTACAGACGGAGCAATCAGCCCCAGCATTTT; CDR3 protein: CASTKIYRRSNQPQHF
D gene: -; J gene: TRBJ1-2; CDR3 length: 13; clone size: many; V gene: TRBV19; CDR3 DNA: TGTGCCAGTAGACGTGACAGTAACTATGGCTACACCTTC; CDR3 protein: CASRRDSNYGYTF
D gene: TRBD1; J gene: TRBJ1-4; CDR3 length: 15; clone size: -; V gene: TRBV12-3/TRBV12-4; CDR3 DNA: TGTGCCAGCAGTCGCCCCGGGACAGGGTCTGAAAAACTGTTTTTT; CDR3 protein: CASSRPGTGSEKLFF
D gene: TRBD1; J gene: TRBJ2-2; CDR3 length: 15; clone size: -; V gene: TRBV24-1; CDR3 DNA: TGTGCCACCAGTGACCACAGGGGGCAAACCGGGGAGCTGTTTTTT; CDR3 protein: CATSDHRGQTGELFF
D gene: TRBD2; J gene: TRBJ2-1; CDR3 length: 20; clone size: -; V gene: TRBV9; CDR3 DNA: TGTGCCAGCAGCCCCAGGGGTCCCGGACTAAGCGGGAGATCCGCGAATGAGCAGTTCTTC; CDR3 protein: CASSPRGPGLSGRSANEQFF
D gene: -; J gene: TRBJ2-1; CDR3 length: 15; clone size: -; V gene: TRBV20-1; CDR3 DNA: TGCAGTGCTAGAGAAGGTAGCGGACCTTACAATGAGCAGTTCTTC; CDR3 protein: CSAREGSGPYNEQFF
D gene: -; J gene: TRBJ2-1; CDR3 length: 15; clone size: few; V gene: TRBV7-9; CDR3 DNA: TGTGCCAGCAGCTTCGCAGGTCAGCCAAACAATGAGCAGTTCTTC; CDR3 protein: CASSFAGQPNNEQFF
D gene: -; J gene: TRBJ1-1; CDR3 length: 15; clone size: many; V gene: TRBV28; CDR3 DNA: TGTGCCAGCAGTCCCCCCCTGGGAGGGAACACTGAAGCTTTCTTT; CDR3 protein: CASSPPLGGNTEAFF
D gene: -; J gene: TRBJ2-1; CDR3 length: 13; clone size: many; V gene: TRBV29-1; CDR3 DNA: TGCAGCGTTAGGACAGATTCCTACAATGAGCAGTTCTTC; CDR3 protein: CSVRTDSYNEQFF
D gene: -; J gene: TRBJ2-1; CDR3 length: 12; clone size: many; V gene: TRBV12-3/TRBV12-4; CDR3 DNA: TGTGCCAGCAGTCCGGGGGTCGCAACTCCGTTCTTC; CDR3 protein: CASSPGVATPFF
D gene: -; J gene: TRBJ2-7; CDR3 length: 14; clone size: -; V gene: TRBV4-1; CDR3 DNA: TGCGCCAGCAGCCAAGGGGAGGACACCTACGAGCAGTACTTC; CDR3 protein: CASSQGEDTYEQYF
D gene: -; J gene: TRBJ2-5; CDR3 length: 11; clone size: -; V gene: TRBV28; CDR3 DNA: TGTGCCGGCAGTCTCGGAGGGACCCAGTACTTC; CDR3 protein: CAGSLGGTQYF
D gene: TRBD2; J gene: TRBJ2-3; CDR3 length: 16; clone size: many; V gene: TRBV12-3/TRBV12-4; CDR3 DNA: TGTGCCAGCAGTTTAGTGACTAGCGGGAGGCCAGATACGCAGTATTTT; CDR3 protein: CASSLVTSGRPDTQYF
D gene: TRBD2; J gene: TRBJ2-2; CDR3 length: 16; clone size: many; V gene: TRBV18; CDR3 DNA: TGTGCCAGCCGCCCGGGACTAGCGGAAAGCAGCGGGGAGCTGTTTTTT; CDR3 protein: CASRPGLAESSGELFF
D gene: TRBD2; J gene: TRBJ2-3; CDR3 length: 12; clone size: few; V gene: TRBV12-3/TRBV12-4; CDR3 DNA: TGTGCCAGCAGATTAACTAGCGGGAGCGAGTATTTT; CDR3 protein: CASRLTSGSEYF
D gene: -; J gene: TRBJ1-6; CDR3 length: 12; clone size: many; V gene: TRBV7-9; CDR3 DNA: TGTGCCAGCAGCTGGGAGAATTCACCCCTCCACTTT; CDR3 protein: CASSWENSPLHF
D gene: TRBD2; J gene: TRBJ2-2; CDR3 length: 19; clone size: -; V gene: TRBV4-1; CDR3 DNA: TGCGCCAGCAGCCATCTTCGACTAGCGGGATCTTCGAGCACCGGGGAGCTGTTTTTT; CDR3 protein: CASSHLRLAGSSSTGELFF
D gene: -; J gene: TRBJ2-3; CDR3 length: 16; clone size: many; V gene: TRBV27; CDR3 DNA: TGTGCCAGCAGTTTATCAAGGGCAGGGTGGACAGATACGCAGTATTTT; CDR3 protein: CASSLSRAGWTDTQYF
D gene: -; J gene: TRBJ2-7; CDR3 length: 15; clone size: -; V gene: TRBV7-2; CDR3 DNA: TGTGCCAGCAGCTTAGCGGCGGGGAGGGGGAACGAGCAGTACTTC; CDR3 protein: CASSLAAGRGNEQYF
D gene: -; J gene: TRBJ2-2; CDR3 length: 14; clone size: many; V gene: TRBV12-5; CDR3 DNA: TGTGCTAGTGGTTTCTACCCAAACACCGGGGAGCTGTTTTTT; CDR3 protein: CASGFYPNTGELFF
D gene: TRBD2; J gene: TRBJ2-1; CDR3 length: 21; clone size: many; V gene: TRBV7-2; CDR3 DNA: TGTGCCAGCAGCTTAGCGACAAGAGACACTAGCGCTCAGCCCTCCTACAATGAGCAGTTCTTC; CDR3 protein: CASSLATRDTSAQPSYNEQFF